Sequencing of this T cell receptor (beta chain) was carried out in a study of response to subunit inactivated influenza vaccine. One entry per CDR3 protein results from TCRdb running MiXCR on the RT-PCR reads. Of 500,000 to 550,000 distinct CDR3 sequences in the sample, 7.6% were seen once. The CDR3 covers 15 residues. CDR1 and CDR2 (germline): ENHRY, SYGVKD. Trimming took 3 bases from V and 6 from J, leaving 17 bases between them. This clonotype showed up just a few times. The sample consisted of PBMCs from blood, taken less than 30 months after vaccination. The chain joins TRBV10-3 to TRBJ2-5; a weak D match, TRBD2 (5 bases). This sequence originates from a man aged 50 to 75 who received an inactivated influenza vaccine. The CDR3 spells CAISDEADPVKTQYF. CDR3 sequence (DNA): TGTGCCATCAGTGATGAAGCGGATCCGGTAAAGACCCAGTACTTC.